This entry lists 29 T cell receptor beta chains sequenced from one sample in a study of glioma-infiltrating T cells after dendritic cell vaccination. TCRdb's copy holds only in-frame clones and misses some; the assay was immunoSEQ multiplex PCR. The sample carries about 64,000 clones, roughly four fifths recorded once. This specimen was blood, taken before dendritic cell vaccination. The source is a human donor with glioblastoma.

This clone has just a few counts. V is TRBV2 and J is TRBJ2-5; the match to TRBD2 covers 8 bases. Germline trimming cut 11 bases from V and 2 bases from J; bases unmatched to any gene: 13. This CDR3 region has 15 residues. Looked up from germline, CDR1 is SNHLY and CDR2 is FYNNEI. The CDR3 DNA follows: TGTGCCTGGTCCCGGGGGGGCCTAGTACAAGAGACCCAGTACTTC. This gives the protein CAWSRGGLVQETQYF.

The chain employs TRBV10-2 and TRBJ2-3, with 7 bases lining up with TRBD2. This CDR3 has 16 amino acids. Germline-derived CDR1 and CDR2 are WSHSY and SAAADI. V lost 0 bases to trimming and J lost 5 bases; unmatched junction nucleotides: 8. CDR3 nucleotides: TGCGCCAGCAGTGAGTCCGCGGGGGTGTGGGTAGATACGCAGTATTTT. Translation gives CASSESAGVWVDTQYF.

The V and J genes are TRBV5-6 and TRBJ2-5; 9 bases fit TRBD1. The CDR3 is 15 residues long. V lost 4 bases to trimming and J lost 4 bases; unmatched junction nucleotides: 8. CDR1 is SGHDT and CDR2 is YYEEEE in the germline V gene. CDR3 nucleotide sequence: TGTGCCAGCAGCCGGGCCGACAGGGGGGGAGAGACCCAGTACTTC. Its translation: CASSRADRGGETQYF.

The chain employs TRBV27 and TRBJ2-3; 11 bases match TRBD2. V shed 5 bases, J shed 11 bases, and the junction held 9 bases outside the gene matches. The CDR3 runs 14 residues. Germline V lookup: CDR1 MNHEY, CDR2 SMNVEV (reference sequence). DNA of the CDR3: TGTGCCAGCAGTATTAGCGGGGGGGCTGTCGGGCAGTATTTT. Residues: CASSISGGAVGQYF.

The chain carries TRBV28 and TRBJ2-3, with 13 bases lining up with TRBD2. Germline trimming cut 3 bases from V and 4 bases from J; bases unmatched to any gene: 13. Germline V lookup: CDR1 MDHEN, CDR2 SYDVKM. This CDR3 spans 19 amino acids. The CDR3 reads CASSFYSGTSGDNADTQYF. Here the CDR3 DNA reads TGTGCCAGCAGTTTCTATTCCGGGACTAGCGGGGATAACGCAGATACGCAGTATTTT.

The chain carries TRBV28 and TRBJ2-7, with TRBD2 matching over 8 bases. V was pared by 7 bases and J by 7 bases, with 12 bases of the junction left unmatched. Germline CDR1 MDHEN, CDR2 SYDVKM. The CDR3 loop spans 14 amino acids. CDR3 protein: CASTTGGGRKEQYF. CDR3 sequence (DNA): TGTGCCAGCACTACCGGGGGGGGCAGGAAAGAGCAGTACTTC.

The CDR3 loop reads CASSPEGQGIGYGYTF. In DNA form, the CDR3 reads TGTGCCAGTAGTCCAGAGGGACAGGGGATTGGGTATGGCTACACCTTC. V gene TRBV19 combines with J gene TRBJ1-2; 10 bases are a match to TRBD1. V was clipped by 5 bases and J by 5 bases; unmatched bases: 11. CDR1 and CDR2 from the germline V gene are LNHDA and SQIVND (reference sequence). The CDR3 spans 16 residues. Full variable domain (remainder filled in from reference TRBV19 and TRBJ1-2): DGGITQSPKYLFRKEGQNVTLSCEQNLNHDAMYWYRQDPGQGLRLIYYSQIVNDFQKGDIAEGYSVSREKKESFPLTVTSAQKNPTAFYLCASSPEGQGIGYGYTFGSGTRLTVV.

This chain links TRBV10-1 with TRBJ1-6, with TRBD1 as a possible D gene (5 bases). Per germline, CDR1 WNHNN and CDR2 SYGVQD (reference sequence). The ends were cut back, 6 bases at V and 3 bases at J, with 6 bases in the middle. The CDR3 sequence is 13 residues long. The CDR3 loop is CASRTDYNSPLHF. The CDR3 DNA sequence: TGCGCCAGCAGGACAGACTATAATTCACCCCTCCACTTT.

This sequence joins TRBV15 and TRBJ1-6; D is uncertain. This CDR3 is built from 13 residues. Trimming cost V 5 bases and J 5 bases, with 7 bases left between them. The V gene's germline CDR1 is LNHNV and CDR2 YYDKDF (reference sequence). The CDR3 spells CATSDKNNSPLHF. CDR3 bases: TGTGCCACCAGCGACAAGAATAATTCACCCCTCCACTTT. Combining the CDR3 with reference TRBV15 and TRBJ1-6 gives the whole variable domain DAMVIQNPRYQVTQFGKPVTLSCSQTLNHNVMYWYQQKSSQAPKLLFHYYDKDFNNEADTPDNFQSRRPNTSFCFLDIRSPGLGDTAMYLCATSDKNNSPLHFGNGTRLTVT.

This rearrangement joins TRBV2 to TRBJ1-3; TRBD1 aligns across 7 bases. CDR1 is SNHLY and CDR2 is FYNNEI in the germline V gene. V shed 6 bases and J 0 bases; nucleotides not matched to a gene: 5. CDR3 length equals 15 residues. The CDR3 spells CASRQGFSSGNTIYF. For the CDR3, the DNA is TGTGCCAGCAGACAGGGGTTTAGCTCTGGAAACACCATATATTTT.

The chain combines TRBV6-5 with TRBJ2-3; TRBD2 agrees at 7 bases. Trimming removed 4 bases from V and 10 bases from J; junction bases left unmatched: 8. CDR1 is MNHEY, CDR2 SVGAGI, per germline. CDR3 length: 13 residues. CDR3 nucleotides: TGTGCCAGCAGTTTCTTCGCCCGGGAGGCGCAGTATTTT. This codes for CASSFFAREAQYF.

The chain carries TRBV6-4 and TRBJ2-7; maybe TRBD1 (6 bases). The CDR3 is 17 residues long. V was pared by 0 bases and J by 1 base, with 16 bases between. Looked up from germline, CDR1 is MRHNA and CDR2 is SNTAGT. This CDR3 reads CASSDSGDKRRSYEQYF. DNA for the CDR3: TGTGCCAGCAGTGACTCAGGGGACAAGCGAAGATCCTACGAGCAGTACTTC.

V and J are TRBV5-1 and TRBJ1-5; D gene uncertain. CDR1 and CDR2 (germline): SGHRS, YFSETQ. This CDR3 contains 14 residues. Deletions cut 5 bases from V and 0 bases from J, with 9 bases between. The CDR3 region has the DNA TGCGCCAGCAGAGTTGGAGCTAGCAATCAGCCCCAGCATTTT. Translated: CASRVGASNQPQHF. Complete variable domain (other parts from reference TRBV5-1 and TRBJ1-5): KAGVTQTPRYLIKTRGQQVTLSCSPISGHRSVSWYQQTPGQGLQFLFEYFSETQRNKGNFPGRFSGRQFSNSRSEMNVSTLELGDSALYLCASRVGASNQPQHFGDGTRLSIL.

This clone was seen a single time. J is TRBJ1-2 and V is TRBV2; 7 nucleotides agree with TRBD1. Per germline, CDR1 SNHLY and CDR2 FYNNEI. This CDR3 has 13 residues. J was trimmed by 7 bases and V by 3 bases; bases with no gene match: 5. The CDR3 sequence: CASSDRGNSGYTF. The CDR3 region has the DNA TGTGCCAGCAGTGACAGGGGGAATAGTGGCTACACCTTC.

The chain links TRBV10-3 to TRBJ2-3, with 10 bases matching TRBD2. The germline gives CDR1 ENHRY, CDR2 SYGVKD. CDR3 length: 16 amino acids. V was clipped by 3 bases and J by 2 bases; unmatched bases: 5. For the CDR3, the DNA is TGTGCCATCAGTGACCTAGCGGGGGCCTCCACAGATACGCAGTATTTT. Translation: CAISDLAGASTDTQYF.

This clone was detected once. V and J are TRBV5-4 and TRBJ1-2, with 8 bases matching TRBD1. CDR1 and CDR2 (germline): SGHNT, YYREEE (reference sequence). The CDR3 totals 14 residues. V dropped 4 bases and J dropped 4; count of bases not matched to a gene: 6. The CDR3 reads CASSPGQESYGYTF. The CDR3 DNA sequence: TGTGCCAGCAGCCCGGGACAGGAGAGCTATGGCTACACCTTC.

The chain joins TRBV27 to TRBJ2-3; TRBD2 matches 9 bases. The CDR3 loop spans 13 amino acids. J was trimmed by 5 bases and V by 6 bases; bases with no gene match: 3. Germline V gene sequence: CDR1 MNHEY, CDR2 SMNVEV (reference sequence). The CDR3 nucleotides read TGTGCCAGCAGAATAGCGGGGGTAGATACGCAGTATTTT. Translating it yields CASRIAGVDTQYF.

The V call is TRBV7-6, the J call TRBJ2-7, with 7 bases matching TRBD2. CDR1 and CDR2 (germline): SGHVS, FNYEAQ. Unmatched junction bases numbered 13, after V lost 5 bases and J lost 6 bases. The CDR3 has 15 amino acids. The CDR3 DNA sequence: TGTGCCAGCAGCCGGAGCGGGGAGGGAGAACGCGAGCAGTACTTC. Protein product: CASSRSGEGEREQYF.

There are a few counts of this clone. The rearrangement uses TRBV30 and TRBJ2-1, with a weak D call TRBD1 (6 bases). The V and J ends lost 7 bases and 7 bases respectively, with 11 bases between them. The CDR3 is 11 residues long. Germline assignment: CDR1 GTSNPN and CDR2 SVGIG (reference sequence). This CDR3 is CAYTGLNEQFF. The CDR3 bases are TGTGCCTACACAGGGTTGAATGAGCAGTTCTTC.

The chain links TRBV6-6 to TRBJ2-5; TRBD1 agrees at 7 bases. V was clipped by 5 bases and J by 2 bases; unmatched bases: 5. In germline, CDR1 is MNHNY, CDR2 SVGAGI (reference sequence). The CDR3 is 14 amino acids. This CDR3 reads CASSPRTGQETQYF. The CDR3 DNA is TGTGCCAGCAGTCCCCGGACAGGACAAGAGACCCAGTACTTC.

The chain joins TRBV30 to TRBJ2-3; 7 bases map to TRBD2. V was clipped by 2 bases and J by 9 bases; unmatched bases: 20. CDR1 GTSNPN and CDR2 SVGIG come from the germline V gene (reference sequence). This CDR3 region has 17 residues. CDR3 region: CAWSRSIGMGLPGTQYF. CDR3 nucleotides: TGTGCCTGGAGTAGGAGCATCGGAATGGGACTACCCGGGACGCAGTATTTT. Supplemented by reference TRBV30 and TRBJ2-3, the full variable domain reads SQTIHQWPATLVQPVGSPLSLECTVEGTSNPNLYWYRQAAGRGLQLLFYSVGIGQISSEVPQNLSASRPQDRQFILSSKKLLLSDSGFYLCAWSRSIGMGLPGTQYFGPGTRLTVL.

The chain couples TRBV6-1 to TRBJ2-1; 13 bases match TRBD2. This CDR3 region has 15 residues. J gave up 4 bases and V 6 bases, and 3 bases lay outside the gene matches. In germline, CDR1 is MNHNS, CDR2 SASEGT. CDR3 residues: CASRETSGGYNEQFF. In DNA, the CDR3 is TGTGCCAGCAGGGAGACTAGCGGGGGGTACAATGAGCAGTTCTTC.

This chain links TRBV7-8 with TRBJ1-5; D is uncertain. The V and J ends lost 5 bases and 7 bases respectively, with 12 bases between them. CDR1 SGHVS and CDR2 FQNEAQ come from the germline V gene. This CDR3 has 13 amino acids. CDR3 bases: TGTGCCAGCAGCCGTGGCAGGAACCAGCCCCAGCATTTT. Residues: CASSRGRNQPQHF.

This chain joins TRBV10-3 and TRBJ1-5; the match to TRBD1 covers 8 bases. V was clipped by 10 bases and J by 0 bases; unmatched bases: 5. Per germline, CDR1 ENHRY and CDR2 SYGVKD. The CDR3 loop spans 14 amino acids. The CDR3 loop reads CASRGLDSNQPQHF. The CDR3 nucleotides read TGTGCCAGCAGGGGGCTGGATAGCAATCAGCCCCAGCATTTT.

The rearrangement uses TRBV29-1 and TRBJ1-1, with 8 bases identical to TRBD1. The CDR3 is 13 amino acids. V was pared by 8 bases and J by 1 base, with 6 bases of the junction left unmatched. Germline assignment: CDR1 SQVTM and CDR2 ANQGSEA. The CDR3 reads CSITGTGNTEAFF. The CDR3 DNA sequence: TGCAGCATAACTGGGACAGGGAACACTGAAGCTTTCTTT.

This clone was found once. The genes are TRBV4-1 and TRBJ2-5; D gene uncertain. This CDR3 is built from 13 residues. V lost 1 base, J lost 1 base, and 4 bases lay in between. Germline CDR1 reads MGHRA; CDR2 reads YSYEKL. CDR3 sequence reads: CASSQAIQETQYF. CDR3 DNA sequence: TGCGCCAGCAGCCAAGCCATCCAAGAGACCCAGTACTTC.

The CDR3 DNA is TGTGCCACCCCTCACTTGTGGCCCCTCCACTTT. Its protein product is CATPHLWPLHF. The V gene is TRBV5-6, the J gene TRBJ1-6; no reliable D call. The V end lost 9 bases, the J end lost 13 bases, and 14 bases lay between the germline ends. The germline V gene has CDR1 SGHDT and CDR2 YYEEEE. This CDR3 is 11 amino acids long.

Here the CDR3 DNA reads TGTGCCACCAGCAGAGATCGCACAGGTTCGGGGCCCCAGCATTTT. It is translated as CATSRDRTGSGPQHF. J is TRBJ1-5 and V is TRBV15; the D gene is possibly TRBD1 (5 bases). Germline V gene sequence: CDR1 LNHNV, CDR2 YYDKDF (reference sequence). The CDR3 is made up of 15 amino acids. Trimming pared 0 bases from V and 9 bases from J, leaving 15 bases between.

The chain links TRBV11-2 to TRBJ2-7; weak D call: TRBD2 (6 bases). This CDR3 spans 13 amino acids. Per the germline V gene, CDR1 is SGHAT and CDR2 is FQNNGV. Trimming removed 1 base from V and 4 bases from J, with 8 bases in between. Here the CDR3 DNA reads TGTGCCAGCAGCTTAGGGGGGGTGTACGAGCAGTACTTC. Translating it yields CASSLGGVYEQYF.